A single sample is the source of the 8 T cell receptor beta chains below, sequenced in a study of graft-versus-host responses after intestinal transplantation. Clones were sequenced by immunoSEQ multiplex PCR, and TCRdb holds only the in-frame ones, with some missing. Among approximately 97,000 clones listed, about nine tenths were seen once. For these receptors, no antigen is known. The source material was unstimulated CD4+ T cells sorted from spleen or lymph node cells, sampled before transplant. All receptors come from a human donor who was the organ donor for an intestinal transplant.

CDR3 amino acids: CATSLSFTDTQYF. CDR3 bases: TGTGCCACCAGCCTCTCTTTCACAGATACGCAGTATTTT. The rearrangement joins TRBV15 to TRBJ2-3, with unresolved D. The V end lost 5 bases, the J end lost 2 bases, and 8 bases lay between the germline ends. CDR1 and CDR2 from the germline V gene are LNHNV and YYDKDF (reference sequence). The CDR3 length is 13 residues.

The chain has TRBV6-5 and TRBJ1-6; D possibly corresponds to TRBD1 (5 bases). V was clipped by 4 bases and J by 10 bases, with 14 bases between them. Germline CDR1 is MNHEY and CDR2 is SVGAGI. The CDR3 is 14 residues long. This CDR3 is CASSSGGGGSPLHF. CDR3 DNA sequence: TGTGCCAGCAGTTCCGGGGGAGGCGGGTCACCCCTCCACTTT.

V is TRBV28 and J is TRBJ1-2; 10 positions match TRBD1. Germline V gene lookup returns CDR1 MDHEN and CDR2 SYDVKM. The CDR3 extends over 15 amino acids. V trimming: 3 bases; J trimming: 3 bases; junction bases outside the gene matches: 4. The CDR3: CASSFWDRGHYGYTF. The CDR3 DNA is TGTGCCAGCAGTTTTTGGGACAGGGGCCACTATGGCTACACCTTC.

CDR3 loop: CASRPGHRNNIQYF. The CDR3 region has the DNA TGTGCCAGCAGGCCGGGACACAGAAACAACATTCAGTACTTC. The J gene is TRBJ2-4, the V gene TRBV27; the D gene is possibly TRBD1 (6 bases). Trimming stripped 6 bases from V and 7 bases from J, with 16 bases between. Germline CDR1 is MNHEY and CDR2 is SMNVEV (reference sequence). The CDR3 consists of 14 residues.

The rearrangement uses TRBV4-1 and TRBJ2-7; D perhaps matches TRBD1 (6 bases). V lost 5 bases and J 3 bases, leaving 17 bases between the germline ends. This CDR3 is built from 15 residues. CDR1 and CDR2 from the germline V gene are MGHRA and YSYEKL. The CDR3 is CASSSSPGQLYEQYF. The DNA for the CDR3 is TGCGCCAGCAGCTCTTCACCGGGACAACTCTACGAGCAGTACTTC.

V is TRBV11-2 and J is TRBJ1-2; possible D gene TRBD1, 5 bases. The V gene's germline CDR1 is SGHAT and CDR2 FQNNGV. This CDR3 is built from 15 residues. Between the trimmed V and J ends, which lost 6 bases and 2 bases, there was a span of 16 bases. DNA of the CDR3: TGTGCCAGCAGGCGCACACAGGATCTGAACTATGGCTACACCTTC. Amino acid sequence: CASRRTQDLNYGYTF.

The CDR3 DNA is TGTGCCAGCAGCTTGGGACGGGCGGAGGGGCAGCCCCAGCATTTT. It codes for CASSLGRAEGQPQHF. The chain combines TRBV21-1 with TRBJ1-5. TRBV21-1 is a listed pseudogene. This CDR3 is 15 amino acids long.

The V call is TRBV30, the J call TRBJ1-1, with a tentative D call TRBD1 (5 bases). The CDR3 has 11 amino acids. Trimming shortened V by 2 bases and J by 11 bases, and 12 bases separated the two germline ends. From germline, CDR1 is GTSNPN and CDR2 SVGIG (reference sequence). CDR3: CAWSLAGGAFF. CDR3 coding DNA: TGTGCCTGGAGTCTTGCCGGGGGGGCTTTCTTT.